Listed below are T cell receptor beta chains from one sample, sequenced in a study of response to subunit inactivated influenza vaccine. Using its own MiXCR run on the RT-PCR reads, TCRdb lists one record per CDR3 protein. The sample has 550,000 to 800,000 distinct CDR3 sequences, approximately 15% seen once; the top ten hold 5.5% to 7%. Sequencing used PBMCs from blood, obtained roughly 2 weeks before vaccination. These receptors all stem from a man aged 50 or older who received an inactivated influenza vaccine. The CDR3 runs from the conserved cysteine through the conserved F or W. The D gene is left open where the match is weak. A clone size is listed for some rows: how often the clone was seen (once, few, many), or a class if it is expanded.

D gene: .; J gene: TRBJ2-5; V gene: TRBV5-1; clone size: few; CDR3 DNA: TGCGCCAGCAGCTTGGGGGTCGGGAGTATGGAGACCCAGTACTTC; CDR3 protein: CASSLGVGSMETQYF
D gene: .; J gene: TRBJ2-7; V gene: TRBV12-3/TRBV12-4; clone size: many; CDR3 DNA: TGTGCCAGCAGCCATGGGGGCTACGAGCAGTACTTC; CDR3 protein: CASSHGGYEQYF
D gene: .; J gene: TRBJ2-2; V gene: TRBV5-1; clone size: few; CDR3 DNA: TGCGCCAGCAGCTTTGGTAATGGCAACACCGGGGAGCTGTTTTTT; CDR3 protein: CASSFGNGNTGELFF
D gene: TRBD1; J gene: TRBJ2-7; V gene: TRBV5-1; clone size: few; CDR3 DNA: TGCGCCAGCAGCCCCATTCCGGGACAGCCCACCTACGAGCAGTACTTC; CDR3 protein: CASSPIPGQPTYEQYF
D gene: .; J gene: TRBJ1-6; V gene: TRBV6-2/TRBV6-3; clone size: .; CDR3 DNA: TGTGCCATCAATCGCCCGGGCCGAGGATCACCCCTCCACTTT; CDR3 protein: CAINRPGRGSPLHF
D gene: .; J gene: TRBJ2-1; V gene: TRBV24-1; clone size: .; CDR3 DNA: TGTGCCACCAGTGATGAGGGACCGATATTAGAGCAGTTCTTC; CDR3 protein: CATSDEGPILEQFF
D gene: TRBD1; J gene: TRBJ2-5; V gene: TRBV15; clone size: .; CDR3 DNA: TGTGCCACCAGAGGCAGGGGGAATGGAGAGACCCAGTACTTC; CDR3 protein: CATRGRGNGETQYF
D gene: .; J gene: TRBJ2-2; V gene: TRBV5-1; clone size: few; CDR3 DNA: TGCGCCAGCAGGGTGACAGCGAACACCGGGGAGCTGTTTTTT; CDR3 protein: CASRVTANTGELFF
D gene: TRBD1; J gene: TRBJ2-2; V gene: TRBV5-1; clone size: .; CDR3 DNA: TGCGCCAGCAGCTTGTCCGCCGGGACAGGGGGGACCGGGGAGCTGTTTTTT; CDR3 protein: CASSLSAGTGGTGELFF
D gene: .; J gene: TRBJ2-1; V gene: TRBV2; clone size: many; CDR3 DNA: TGTGCCAGCACCCGTTACAATGAGCAGTTCTTC; CDR3 protein: CASTRYNEQFF
D gene: .; J gene: TRBJ2-7; V gene: TRBV9; clone size: few; CDR3 DNA: TGTGCCAGCAGCGTAGGTCAGACCTCCTACGAGCAGTACTTC; CDR3 protein: CASSVGQTSYEQYF
D gene: TRBD1; J gene: TRBJ1-1; V gene: TRBV20-1; clone size: .; CDR3 DNA: TGCAGTGCTAGAGTAGGGACAGGGGCCACTGAAGCTTTCTTT; CDR3 protein: CSARVGTGATEAFF
D gene: .; J gene: TRBJ2-1; V gene: TRBV15; clone size: few; CDR3 DNA: TGTGCCACCAGCAGAGGATTGGGACGTAGTGAGCAGTTCTTC; CDR3 protein: CATSRGLGRSEQFF
D gene: .; J gene: TRBJ1-4; V gene: TRBV7-8; clone size: many; CDR3 DNA: TGTGCCAGCAGCCCGGGGGCCGGCTCAACTAATGAAAAACTGTTTTTT; CDR3 protein: CASSPGAGSTNEKLFF
D gene: TRBD2; J gene: TRBJ2-3; V gene: TRBV20-1; clone size: .; CDR3 DNA: TGCAGTGCCACTCCTCCACTAGCGGGAGTGACAGATACGCAGTATTTT; CDR3 protein: CSATPPLAGVTDTQYF
D gene: .; J gene: TRBJ2-2; V gene: TRBV5-1; clone size: few; CDR3 DNA: TGCGCCAGCAACGCGGGGGCAACCGGGGAGCTGTTTTTT; CDR3 protein: CASNAGATGELFF
D gene: .; J gene: TRBJ2-1; V gene: TRBV6-5; clone size: .; CDR3 DNA: TGTGCCAGCAGTTACTCGAGCGGCTCCTACAATGAGCAGTTCTTC; CDR3 protein: CASSYSSGSYNEQFF
D gene: .; J gene: TRBJ2-7; V gene: TRBV7-9; clone size: few; CDR3 DNA: TGTGCCAGCAGCACAACCCGCAAATATTCCCTCGCCTACGAGCAGTACTTC; CDR3 protein: CASSTTRKYSLAYEQYF
D gene: .; J gene: TRBJ2-7; V gene: TRBV12-3/TRBV12-4; clone size: few; CDR3 DNA: TGTGCCAGCAGTTTAGAGGAAAGGGGGACCTACGAGCAGTACTTC; CDR3 protein: CASSLEERGTYEQYF
D gene: .; J gene: TRBJ2-6; V gene: TRBV5-1; clone size: .; CDR3 DNA: TGCGCCAGCAGCTGGCGGACAAGTATCTCTGGGGCCAACGTCCTGACTTTC; CDR3 protein: CASSWRTSISGANVLTF
D gene: .; J gene: TRBJ1-2; V gene: TRBV18; clone size: .; CDR3 DNA: TGTGCCAGCTCACCCAACGGCCGGGGGTCCAACTATGGCTACACCTTC; CDR3 protein: CASSPNGRGSNYGYTF
D gene: .; J gene: TRBJ1-4; V gene: TRBV11-2; clone size: few; CDR3 DNA: TGTGCCAGCAGCTTAGTTTCGGGGCTCGGAGAAAAACTGTTTTTT; CDR3 protein: CASSLVSGLGEKLFF
D gene: TRBD2; J gene: TRBJ2-2; V gene: TRBV19; clone size: few; CDR3 DNA: TGTGCCAGTAGTCCCCGCGCGGGAGAGGGCACCGGGGAGCTGTTTTTT; CDR3 protein: CASSPRAGEGTGELFF
D gene: .; J gene: TRBJ2-3; V gene: TRBV29-1; clone size: few; CDR3 DNA: TGCAGCGTGGGCGGGCAGGGCGCAGATACGCAGTATTTT; CDR3 protein: CSVGGQGADTQYF
D gene: .; J gene: TRBJ1-1; V gene: TRBV5-1; clone size: .; CDR3 DNA: TGCACCAGCAGCTTGGATATTCGGGGAGGAGCGGCTGAAGCTTTCTTT; CDR3 protein: CTSSLDIRGGAAEAFF
D gene: .; J gene: TRBJ2-3; V gene: TRBV7-9; clone size: few; CDR3 DNA: TGTGCCAGCAGCTTAGGATTGGGGGCGTTCGCAGATACGCAGTATTTT; CDR3 protein: CASSLGLGAFADTQYF
D gene: .; J gene: TRBJ1-2; V gene: TRBV7-9; clone size: .; CDR3 DNA: TGTGCCAGCAGCTTTTCTGGGGGCGATGGCTACACCTTC; CDR3 protein: CASSFSGGDGYTF
D gene: .; J gene: TRBJ2-5; V gene: TRBV18; clone size: .; CDR3 DNA: TGTGCCAGCTCACCATCAGGGGCTGGGGAGACCCAGTACTTC; CDR3 protein: CASSPSGAGETQYF
D gene: TRBD2; J gene: TRBJ2-3; V gene: TRBV5-1; clone size: .; CDR3 DNA: TGCGCCAGCAGCTTGGACGGACTAGCGACAGATACGCAGTATTTT; CDR3 protein: CASSLDGLATDTQYF
D gene: TRBD1; J gene: TRBJ1-3; V gene: TRBV15; clone size: few; CDR3 DNA: TGTGCCACCAGCAGGGACGGACAGGGGCTAGTTGGAAACACCATATATTTT; CDR3 protein: CATSRDGQGLVGNTIYF
D gene: .; J gene: TRBJ1-5; V gene: TRBV6-2/TRBV6-3; clone size: .; CDR3 DNA: TGTGCCAGCAGCTCTCCCGTGCAGGGGATCTATCAGCCCCAGCATTTT; CDR3 protein: CASSSPVQGIYQPQHF
D gene: TRBD2; J gene: TRBJ2-3; V gene: TRBV28; clone size: few; CDR3 DNA: TGTGCCAGCAGTTCCGGGACTAGCGGGAGACCAGATACGCAGTATTTT; CDR3 protein: CASSSGTSGRPDTQYF
D gene: .; J gene: TRBJ2-5; V gene: TRBV28; clone size: .; CDR3 DNA: TGTGCCAGCCTTCCGCCAGCAAGCGGGCAAGAGACCCAGTACTTC; CDR3 protein: CASLPPASGQETQYF
D gene: TRBD1; J gene: TRBJ2-1; V gene: TRBV29-1; clone size: many; CDR3 DNA: TGCAGCGTTGATGCCGGACAGGGGGCGTCCAATGAGCAGTTCTTC; CDR3 protein: CSVDAGQGASNEQFF
D gene: .; J gene: TRBJ2-1; V gene: TRBV21-1; clone size: .; CDR3 DNA: TGTGCCAGCAGGGGACTAGCGGTCCACAATGAGCAGTTCTTC; CDR3 protein: CASRGLAVHNEQFF
D gene: .; J gene: TRBJ2-7; V gene: TRBV12-3/TRBV12-4; clone size: few; CDR3 DNA: TGTGCCAGCACTACTAATGGGATGGAGCAGTACTTC; CDR3 protein: CASTTNGMEQYF
D gene: TRBD2; J gene: TRBJ2-1; V gene: TRBV20-1; clone size: many; CDR3 DNA: TGCAGTGGGACTAGCGGGGGTACCTACAATGAGCAGTTCTTC; CDR3 protein: CSGTSGGTYNEQFF
D gene: TRBD1; J gene: TRBJ2-2; V gene: TRBV12-5; clone size: few; CDR3 DNA: TGTGCTAGTGGTTTGGGGACAGGGGGCGCGAACACCGGGGAGCTGTTTTTT; CDR3 protein: CASGLGTGGANTGELFF
D gene: TRBD1; J gene: TRBJ2-1; V gene: TRBV7-2; clone size: .; CDR3 DNA: TGTGCCAGCAGATTCACAGGGGTAGGTGAGCAGTTCTTC; CDR3 protein: CASRFTGVGEQFF
D gene: TRBD2; J gene: TRBJ2-1; V gene: TRBV20-1; clone size: few; CDR3 DNA: TGCAGTGCTAGAGATTTTACTAGCGGGAGGGATAGCTCCTACAATGAGCAGTTCTTC; CDR3 protein: CSARDFTSGRDSSYNEQFF
D gene: TRBD1; J gene: TRBJ1-2; V gene: TRBV4-1; clone size: few; CDR3 DNA: TGCGCCAGCAGCCAACATCAGGGGGCGGGCTATGGCTACACCTTC; CDR3 protein: CASSQHQGAGYGYTF
D gene: .; J gene: TRBJ2-1; V gene: TRBV5-4; clone size: few; CDR3 DNA: TGTGCCACCAGTGAGGAACGTCTCAATGAGCAGTTCTTC; CDR3 protein: CATSEERLNEQFF
D gene: TRBD2; J gene: TRBJ2-5; V gene: TRBV5-1; clone size: many; CDR3 DNA: TGCGCCAGCAGCTCGGGACTAGCGGGAGACGTTCAAGAGACCCAGTACTTC; CDR3 protein: CASSSGLAGDVQETQYF
D gene: .; J gene: TRBJ2-7; V gene: TRBV28; clone size: .; CDR3 DNA: TGTGCCAGCAGTTTTGGGGTGAGGAAGACCGAGCAGTACTTC; CDR3 protein: CASSFGVRKTEQYF
D gene: TRBD1; J gene: TRBJ1-1; V gene: TRBV6-1; clone size: .; CDR3 DNA: TGTGCCAGCAGCCGCCGGGACAGGGACACTGAAGCTTTCTTT; CDR3 protein: CASSRRDRDTEAFF
D gene: .; J gene: TRBJ1-1; V gene: TRBV5-1; clone size: few; CDR3 DNA: TGCGCCAGCAGTCCACTAGGGGTTTCTGAAGCTTTCTTT; CDR3 protein: CASSPLGVSEAFF
D gene: TRBD1; J gene: TRBJ2-3; V gene: TRBV6-6; clone size: .; CDR3 DNA: TGTGCCAGCAGTAACAGGGGTAAAGATACGCAGTATTTT; CDR3 protein: CASSNRGKDTQYF
D gene: .; J gene: TRBJ2-7; V gene: TRBV3-1; clone size: .; CDR3 DNA: TGTGCCAGCAGCTTCGGAAGGACTCCGACCTACGAGCAGTACTTC; CDR3 protein: CASSFGRTPTYEQYF